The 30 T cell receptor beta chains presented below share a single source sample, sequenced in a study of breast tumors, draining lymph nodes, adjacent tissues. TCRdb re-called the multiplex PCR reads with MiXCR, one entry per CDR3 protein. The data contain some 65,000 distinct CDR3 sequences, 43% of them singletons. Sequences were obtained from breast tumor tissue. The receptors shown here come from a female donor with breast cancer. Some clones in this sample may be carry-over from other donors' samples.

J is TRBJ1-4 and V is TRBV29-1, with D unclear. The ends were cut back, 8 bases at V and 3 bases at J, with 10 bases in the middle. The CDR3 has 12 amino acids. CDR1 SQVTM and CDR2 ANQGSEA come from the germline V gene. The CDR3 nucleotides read TGCAGCTTCGGAGGGTCTAATGAAAAACTGTTTTTT. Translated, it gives CSFGGSNEKLFF.

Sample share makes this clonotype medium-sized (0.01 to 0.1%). CDR3 sequence reads: CASSATGALYNEQFF. The CDR3 DNA reads TGTGCCAGCTCTGCGACAGGGGCCCTTTACAATGAGCAGTTCTTC. The chain uses TRBV12-3 or TRBV12-4 and TRBJ2-1, with TRBD1 matching over 8 bases. The CDR3 has 15 amino acids. The V gene end was trimmed by 8 bases and the J gene end by 4 bases; junction bases not matched to a gene: 10.

The CDR3 DNA reads TGTGCCAGCAGCCTCGGGACAGAGGGCTACACCTTC. Translation gives CASSLGTEGYTF. The J gene is TRBJ1-2, the V gene TRBV3-1, with TRBD1 matching 7 bases. CDR3 length: 12 residues. Germline CDR1 and CDR2: LGHDT and YNNKEL (reference sequence). V trimming: 4 bases; J trimming: 8 bases; junction bases outside the gene matches: 4. Variable domain in full (rest from reference TRBV3-1 and TRBJ1-2): DTAVSQTPKYLVTQMGNDKSIKCEQNLGHDTMYWYKQDSKKFLKIMFSYNNKELIINETVPNRFSPKSPDKAHLNLHINSLELGDSAVYFCASSLGTEGYTFGSGTRLTVV.

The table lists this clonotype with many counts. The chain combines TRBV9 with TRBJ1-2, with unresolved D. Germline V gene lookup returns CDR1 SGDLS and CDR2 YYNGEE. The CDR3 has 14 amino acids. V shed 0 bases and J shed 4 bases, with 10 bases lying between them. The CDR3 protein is CASSVGWSVYGYTF. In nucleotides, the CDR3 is TGTGCCAGCAGCGTAGGGTGGAGTGTCTATGGCTACACCTTC.

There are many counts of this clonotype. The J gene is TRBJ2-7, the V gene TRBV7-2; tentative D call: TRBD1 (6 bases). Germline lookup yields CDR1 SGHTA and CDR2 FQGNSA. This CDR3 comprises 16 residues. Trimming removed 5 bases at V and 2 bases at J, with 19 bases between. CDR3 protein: CASSRRARTAPYEQYF. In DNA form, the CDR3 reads TGTGCCAGCAGCCGCCGCGCCCGGACAGCCCCCTACGAGCAGTACTTC.

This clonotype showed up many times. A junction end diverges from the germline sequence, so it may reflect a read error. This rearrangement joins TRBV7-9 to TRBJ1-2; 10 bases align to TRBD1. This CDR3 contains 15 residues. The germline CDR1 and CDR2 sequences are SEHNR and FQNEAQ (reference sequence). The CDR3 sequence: CASSEPGQGIYGYPF. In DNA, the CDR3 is TGTGCCAGCAGCGAACCGGGACAGGGGATCTATGGCTACCCCTTC.

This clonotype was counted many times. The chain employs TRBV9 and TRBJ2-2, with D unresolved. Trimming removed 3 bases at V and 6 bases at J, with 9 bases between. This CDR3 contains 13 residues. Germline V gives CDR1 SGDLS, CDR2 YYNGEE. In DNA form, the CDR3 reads TGTGCCAGCAGCGAAGACATCCCCGGGGAGCTGTTTTTT. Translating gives CASSEDIPGELFF.

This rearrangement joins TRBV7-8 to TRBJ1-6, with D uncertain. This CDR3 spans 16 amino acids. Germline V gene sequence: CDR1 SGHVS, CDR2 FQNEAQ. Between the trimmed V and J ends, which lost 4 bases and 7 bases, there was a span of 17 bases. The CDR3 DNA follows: TGTGCCAGCAGCTACCGCCTGCCGGCGGGGAATTCACCCCTCCACTTT. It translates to CASSYRLPAGNSPLHF.

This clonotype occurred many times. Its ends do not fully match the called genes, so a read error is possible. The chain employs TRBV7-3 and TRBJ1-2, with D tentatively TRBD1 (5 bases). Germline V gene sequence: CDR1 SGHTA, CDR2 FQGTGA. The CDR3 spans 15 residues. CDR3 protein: CASSPGGWGRSGYPF. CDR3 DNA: TGTGCCAGCAGCCCCGGGGGGTGGGGGAGGAGCGGCTACCCCTTC.

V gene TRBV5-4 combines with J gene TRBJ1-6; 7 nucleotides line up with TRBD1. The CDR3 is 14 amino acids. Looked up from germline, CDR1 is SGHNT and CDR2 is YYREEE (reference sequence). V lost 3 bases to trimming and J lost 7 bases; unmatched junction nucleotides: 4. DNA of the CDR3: TGTGCCAGCAGCTCCAACAGGGGAAATTCACCCCTCCACTTT. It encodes CASSSNRGNSPLHF.

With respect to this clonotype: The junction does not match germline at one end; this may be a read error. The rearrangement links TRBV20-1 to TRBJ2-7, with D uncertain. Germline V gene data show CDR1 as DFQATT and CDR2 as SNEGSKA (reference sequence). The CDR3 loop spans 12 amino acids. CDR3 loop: CSARGKADEPYF. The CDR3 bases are TGCAGTGCTAGGGGAAAAGCTGACGAGCCGTACTTC.

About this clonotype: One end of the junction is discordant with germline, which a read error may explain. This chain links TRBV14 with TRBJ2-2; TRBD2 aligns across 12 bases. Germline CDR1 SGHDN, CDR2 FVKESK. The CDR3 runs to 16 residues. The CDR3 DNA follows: TGTGCCAGCAGTCAACTAGCGGGAGGATACACCGGGGAGCTGTCTTGG. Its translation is CASSQLAGGYTGELSW.

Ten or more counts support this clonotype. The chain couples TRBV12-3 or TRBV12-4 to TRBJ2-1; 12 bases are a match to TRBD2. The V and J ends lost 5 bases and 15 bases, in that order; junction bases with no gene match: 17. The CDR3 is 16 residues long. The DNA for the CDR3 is TGTGCCAGCAGTATCACGACTAGCGGGGGTGCGCCGAGGGCGTTCTTC. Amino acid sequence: CASSITTSGGAPRAFF.

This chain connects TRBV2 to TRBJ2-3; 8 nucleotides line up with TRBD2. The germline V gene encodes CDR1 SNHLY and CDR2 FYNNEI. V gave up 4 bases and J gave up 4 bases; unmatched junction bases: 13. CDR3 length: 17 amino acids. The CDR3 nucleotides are TGTGCCAGCAGTGCTAGGGACTTCGGGGGGGGTGCAGATACGCAGTATTTT. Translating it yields CASSARDFGGGADTQYF.

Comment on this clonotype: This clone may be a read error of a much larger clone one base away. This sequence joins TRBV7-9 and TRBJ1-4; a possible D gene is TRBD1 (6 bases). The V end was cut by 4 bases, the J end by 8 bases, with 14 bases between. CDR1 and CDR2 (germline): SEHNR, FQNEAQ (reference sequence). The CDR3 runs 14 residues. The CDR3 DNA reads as TGTGCCAGCAGCTCCCTGGGCGGGACAGAAAAACTGTTTTTT. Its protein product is CASSSLGGTEKLFF. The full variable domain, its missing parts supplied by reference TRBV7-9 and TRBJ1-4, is DTGVSQNPRHKITKRGQNVTFRCDPISEHNRLYWYRQTLGQGPEFLTYFQNEAQLEKSRLLSDRFSAERPKGSFSTLEIQRTEQGDSAMYLCASSSLGGTEKLFFGSGTQLSVL.

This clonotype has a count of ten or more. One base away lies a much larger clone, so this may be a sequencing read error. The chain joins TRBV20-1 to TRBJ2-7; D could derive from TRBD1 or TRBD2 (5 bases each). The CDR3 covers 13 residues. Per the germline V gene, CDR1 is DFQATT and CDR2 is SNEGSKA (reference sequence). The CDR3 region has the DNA TGCAGTGCTAGCGGGGACCGTTACTACGCGCAGTACTTC. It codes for CSASGDRYYAQYF.

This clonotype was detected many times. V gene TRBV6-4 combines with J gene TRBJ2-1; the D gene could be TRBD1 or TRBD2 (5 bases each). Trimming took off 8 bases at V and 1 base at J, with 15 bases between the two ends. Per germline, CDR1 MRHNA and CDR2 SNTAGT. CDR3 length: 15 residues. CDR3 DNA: TGTGCCAGCCAAAGGGACGGCGGTTCCTACAATGAGCAGTTCTTC. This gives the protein CASQRDGGSYNEQFF.

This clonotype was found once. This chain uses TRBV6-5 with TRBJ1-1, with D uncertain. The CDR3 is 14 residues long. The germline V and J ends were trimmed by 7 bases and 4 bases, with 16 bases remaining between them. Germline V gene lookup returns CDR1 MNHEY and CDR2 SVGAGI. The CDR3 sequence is CASNLPGTGTEAFF. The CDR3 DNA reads TGTGCCAGCAACCTTCCAGGAACCGGCACTGAAGCTTTCTTT.

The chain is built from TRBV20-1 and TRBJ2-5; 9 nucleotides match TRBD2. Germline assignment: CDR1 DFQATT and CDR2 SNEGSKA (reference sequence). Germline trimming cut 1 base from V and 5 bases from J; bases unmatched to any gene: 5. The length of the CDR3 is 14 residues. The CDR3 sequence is CSARGGRAGETQYF. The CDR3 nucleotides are TGCAGTGCTAGAGGCGGGAGGGCCGGGGAGACCCAGTACTTC.

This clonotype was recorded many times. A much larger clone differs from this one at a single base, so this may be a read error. The CDR3 loop reads CASRDRGMSSGNTMYF. The CDR3 coding sequence is TGTGCCAGCAGGGACAGGGGGATGAGCTCTGGAAACACCATGTATTTT. The chain couples TRBV6-1 to TRBJ1-3; 10 nucleotides line up with TRBD1. CDR1 and CDR2 (germline): MNHNS, SASEGT. This CDR3 has 16 amino acids.

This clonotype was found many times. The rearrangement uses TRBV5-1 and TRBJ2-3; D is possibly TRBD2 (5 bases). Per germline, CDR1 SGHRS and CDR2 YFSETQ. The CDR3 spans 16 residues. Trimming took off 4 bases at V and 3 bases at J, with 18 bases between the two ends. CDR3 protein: CASSGGGITRTDTQYF. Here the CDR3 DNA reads TGCGCCAGCAGCGGAGGAGGTATTACTAGGACAGATACGCAGTATTTT.

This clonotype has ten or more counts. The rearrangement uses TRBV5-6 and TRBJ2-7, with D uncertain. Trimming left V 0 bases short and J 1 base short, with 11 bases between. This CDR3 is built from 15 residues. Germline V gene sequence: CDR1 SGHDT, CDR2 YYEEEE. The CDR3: CASSLAKSASYEQYF. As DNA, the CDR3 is TGTGCCAGCAGCTTGGCCAAGTCCGCATCCTACGAGCAGTACTTC.

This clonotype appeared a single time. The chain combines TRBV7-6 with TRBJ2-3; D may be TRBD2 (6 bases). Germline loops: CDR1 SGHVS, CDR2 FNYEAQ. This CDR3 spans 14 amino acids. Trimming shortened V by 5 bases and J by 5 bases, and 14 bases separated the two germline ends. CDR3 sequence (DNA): TGTGCCAGCAGCACTACTAACGGGGGAGATACGCAGTATTTT. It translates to CASSTTNGGDTQYF. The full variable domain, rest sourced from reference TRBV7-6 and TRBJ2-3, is GAGVSQSPRYKVTKRGQDVALRCDPISGHVSLYWYRQALGQGPEFLTYFNYEAQQDKSGLPNDRFSAERPEGSISTLTIQRTEQRDSAMYRCASSTTNGGDTQYFGPGTRLTVL.

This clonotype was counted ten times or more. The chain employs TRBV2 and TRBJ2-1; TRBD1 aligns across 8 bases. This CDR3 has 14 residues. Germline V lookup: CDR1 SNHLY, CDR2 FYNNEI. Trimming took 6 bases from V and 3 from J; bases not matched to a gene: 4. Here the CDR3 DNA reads TGTGCCAGCAGGCCGGGACAGGACTACAATGAGCAGTTCTTC. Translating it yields CASRPGQDYNEQFF.

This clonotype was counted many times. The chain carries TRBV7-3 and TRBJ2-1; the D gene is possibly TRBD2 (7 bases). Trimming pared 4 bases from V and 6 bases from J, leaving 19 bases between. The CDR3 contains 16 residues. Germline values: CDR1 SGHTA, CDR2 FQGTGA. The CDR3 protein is CASSSGHQGRANEQFF. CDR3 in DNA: TGTGCCAGCAGCTCGGGGCATCAGGGGAGGGCCAATGAGCAGTTCTTC.

CDR3 sequence (DNA): TGTGCCAGCAGTTTGGAGACAGGGTCCGGAAACACCATATATTTT. It specifies CASSLETGSGNTIYF. The chain is built from TRBV12-3 or TRBV12-4 and TRBJ1-3, with TRBD1 identical over 7 bases. The CDR3 loop spans 15 amino acids. V was pared by 3 bases and J by 4 bases, with 6 bases of the junction left unmatched.

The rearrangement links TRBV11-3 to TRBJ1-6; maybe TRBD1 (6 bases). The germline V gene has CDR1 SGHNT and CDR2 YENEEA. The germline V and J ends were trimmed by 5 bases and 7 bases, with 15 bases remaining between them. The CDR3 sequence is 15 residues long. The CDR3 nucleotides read TGTGCCAGCAGCGGGGGGGGCAGGAGCAATTCACCCCTCCACTTT. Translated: CASSGGGRSNSPLHF.

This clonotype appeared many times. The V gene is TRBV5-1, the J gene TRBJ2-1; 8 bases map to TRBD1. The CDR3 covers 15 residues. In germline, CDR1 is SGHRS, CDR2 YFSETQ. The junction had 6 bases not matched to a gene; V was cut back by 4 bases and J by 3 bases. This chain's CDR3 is CASSEGQDFYNEQFF. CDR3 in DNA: TGCGCCAGCAGCGAGGGACAGGATTTCTACAATGAGCAGTTCTTC.

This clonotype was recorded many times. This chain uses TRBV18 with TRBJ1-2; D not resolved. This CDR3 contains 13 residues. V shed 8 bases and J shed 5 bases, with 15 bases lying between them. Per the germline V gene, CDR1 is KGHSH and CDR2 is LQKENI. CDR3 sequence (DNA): TGTGCCAGCGCGTACGACACGGTTTATGGCTACACCTTC. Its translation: CASAYDTVYGYTF.

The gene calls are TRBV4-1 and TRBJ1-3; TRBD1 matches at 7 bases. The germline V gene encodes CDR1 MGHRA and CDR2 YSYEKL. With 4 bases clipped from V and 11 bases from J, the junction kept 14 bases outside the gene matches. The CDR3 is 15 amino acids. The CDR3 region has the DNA TGCGCCAGCAGCCGCAACGAGGGTCAGGGGGACGCCATATATTTT. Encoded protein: CASSRNEGQGDAIYF.